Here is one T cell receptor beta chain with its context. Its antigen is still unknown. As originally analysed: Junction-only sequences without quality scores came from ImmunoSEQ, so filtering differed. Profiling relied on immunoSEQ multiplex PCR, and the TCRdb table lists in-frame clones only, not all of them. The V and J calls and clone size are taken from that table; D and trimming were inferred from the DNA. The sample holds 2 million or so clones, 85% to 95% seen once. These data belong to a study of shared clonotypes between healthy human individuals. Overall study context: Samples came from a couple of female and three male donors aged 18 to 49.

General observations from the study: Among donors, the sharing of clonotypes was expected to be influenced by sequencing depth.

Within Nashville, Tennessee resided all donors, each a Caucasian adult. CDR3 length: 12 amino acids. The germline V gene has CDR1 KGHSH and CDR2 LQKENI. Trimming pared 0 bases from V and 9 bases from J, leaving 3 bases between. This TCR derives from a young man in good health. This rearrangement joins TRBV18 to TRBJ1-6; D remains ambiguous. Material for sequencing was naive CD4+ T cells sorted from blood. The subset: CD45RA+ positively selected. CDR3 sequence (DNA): TGTGCCAGCTCACCACCAGGTTCACCCCTCCACTTT. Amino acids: CASSPPGSPLHF.